This T cell receptor (beta chain) was sequenced during a study of blood T cell repertoires in COVID-19. Study information: COVID-19 samples from acute and convalescent phases originated in the United States, Italy and Spain. From T cells, B-cell-depleted T cells, or PBMCs came the material, which was cDNA or gDNA.

Per the study methods: Researchers report that nucleated cell counts were estimated from reference gene primer amplification. Using immunoSEQ multiplex PCR, the repertoire was profiled, and TCRdb retains in-frame clones only, with some absent. That table furnishes V, J and clone size, whereas the DNA furnished D and trimming. Among 100,000 to 130,000 clones, 60% to 85% were seen once, and the ten largest hold about 1.8%. The CDR3 loop spans 14 amino acids. V lost 4 bases, J lost 1 base, and 4 bases stayed unmatched. CDR1 is MGHRA and CDR2 is YSYEKL in the germline V gene. Sequences were obtained from peripheral blood. J is TRBJ2-7 and V is TRBV4-1; 7 bases line up with TRBD1. The clonotype was recovered from a woman aged 40 to 55 with acute or convalescent COVID-19. CDR3 sequence reads: CASSPQGISYEQYF. CDR3 nucleotides: TGCGCCAGCAGCCCACAGGGGATTTCCTACGAGCAGTACTTC.